The 19 T cell receptor beta chains reported below all come from one sample, sequenced in a study of blood T cell repertoires in COVID-19. Profiling relied on immunoSEQ multiplex PCR, and the TCRdb table lists in-frame clones only, not all of them. The sample yields approximately 70,000 clones, roughly 91% seen once. Sequencing input: peripheral blood. Source of these receptors: a man aged 40-55 years with COVID-19, enrolled during active disease.

This clone was detected only once. The rearrangement joins TRBV7-3 to TRBJ2-7; unclear D gene. Looked up from germline, CDR1 is SGHTA and CDR2 is FQGTGA. The CDR3 is 13 amino acids. V lost 0 bases and J lost 5, with 8 bases in between. The CDR3 sequence is CASSLTPENEQYF. The CDR3 nucleotides are TGTGCCAGCAGCTTAACTCCAGAAAACGAGCAGTACTTC.

This chain links TRBV6-5 with TRBJ1-1; the match to TRBD1 covers 9 bases. V shed 5 bases and J 8 bases; nucleotides not matched to a gene: 3. Germline loops: CDR1 MNHEY, CDR2 SVGAGI. This CDR3 is 12 amino acids long. The CDR3 coding sequence is TGTGCCAGCAGTACCGGGACAGGGGAAGCTTTCTTT. Protein: CASSTGTGEAFF.

This chain uses TRBV7-8 with TRBJ2-1; 11 bases match TRBD2. The CDR3 loop spans 15 amino acids. Looked up from germline, CDR1 is SGHVS and CDR2 is FQNEAQ. V lost 2 bases to trimming and J lost 6 bases; unmatched junction nucleotides: 3. The CDR3 is CASSLFSGGANEQFF. In DNA form, the CDR3 reads TGTGCCAGCAGCTTATTTAGCGGGGGGGCCAATGAGCAGTTCTTC.

The sample holds one count of this clone. The V and J genes are TRBV5-4 and TRBJ2-7, with TRBD1 matching over 8 bases. The V and J ends lost 3 bases and 5 bases, in that order; junction bases with no gene match: 4. The CDR3 covers 13 residues. CDR1 and CDR2 from the germline V gene are SGHNT and YYREEE (reference sequence). CDR3 protein: CASSSTGADEQYF. CDR3 sequence (DNA): TGTGCCAGCAGCTCGACAGGGGCCGACGAGCAGTACTTC.

The V and J genes are TRBV30 and TRBJ2-4, with 10 bases fitting TRBD2. The germline V gene has CDR1 GTSNPN and CDR2 SVGIG (reference sequence). The junction had 4 bases not matched to a gene; V was cut back by 5 bases and J by 0 bases. The CDR3 consists of 15 residues. The CDR3 here is CAWASGGVAKNIQYF. Written as DNA, the CDR3 is TGTGCCTGGGCAAGCGGGGGGGTAGCCAAAAACATTCAGTACTTC.

The genes are TRBV7-9 and TRBJ1-2; D may be TRBD1 (6 bases). This CDR3 comprises 15 residues. V lost 4 bases and J 4 bases, leaving 16 bases between the germline ends. Germline V gene data show CDR1 as SEHNR and CDR2 as FQNEAQ (reference sequence). This chain's CDR3 is CASSSGDPISYGYTF. In nucleotides, the CDR3 is TGTGCCAGCAGCTCAGGGGACCCGATCTCCTATGGCTACACCTTC.

The CDR3, as DNA: TGTGCCAGCAGCTTAGGTACAGACTATGGCTACACCTTC. Encoded protein: CASSLGTDYGYTF. The rearrangement joins TRBV11-2 to TRBJ1-2, with D unclear. Germline loops: CDR1 SGHAT, CDR2 FQNNGV. The CDR3 covers 13 residues. Trimming left V 1 base short and J 3 bases short, with 6 bases between.

Only one count was recorded for this clone. This chain uses TRBV19 with TRBJ2-2; 7 bases are shared with TRBD1. The J segment lost 4 bases and the V segment lost 10 bases, leaving 18 bases of the junction unmatched. CDR3 length equals 17 residues. CDR1 and CDR2 from the germline V gene are LNHDA and SQIVND (reference sequence). This chain's CDR3 is CATVDRMKRGSTGELFF. The CDR3, as DNA: TGTGCCACCGTGGACAGGATGAAACGAGGGAGCACCGGGGAGCTGTTTTTT.

The chain combines TRBV6-5 with TRBJ2-4, with 7 nucleotides matching TRBD1. V lost 6 bases, J lost 8 bases, and 7 bases stayed unmatched. The germline CDR1 and CDR2 sequences are MNHEY and SVGAGI. The CDR3 is made up of 13 amino acids. CDR3 DNA sequence: TGTGCCAGCAGAAAAGGACAGGATGACATTCAGTACTTC. Its protein product is CASRKGQDDIQYF.

The rearrangement joins TRBV5-6 to TRBJ2-5; D possibly corresponds to TRBD2 (6 bases). CDR1 is SGHDT, CDR2 YYEEEE, per germline. V lost 3 bases and J 1 base, leaving 13 bases between the germline ends. The CDR3 loop spans 15 amino acids. The CDR3 DNA reads TGTGCCAGCAGCTATACCGGGACTGTCCAAGAGACCCAGTACTTC. The encoded protein is CASSYTGTVQETQYF.

A single count supports this clone. This chain connects TRBV13 to TRBJ1-1; tentatively, D is TRBD1 (5 bases). Germline loops: CDR1 PRHDT, CDR2 FYEKMQ (reference sequence). The CDR3 is 15 amino acids. V was trimmed by 0 bases and J by 1 base, leaving 9 bases between them. The DNA for the CDR3 is TGTGCCAGCAGCTTAGGGGACCAGGGGAACACTGAAGCTTTCTTT. It encodes CASSLGDQGNTEAFF.

The chain recombines TRBV5-1 with TRBJ1-2; D uncertain. CDR1 is SGHRS, CDR2 YFSETQ, per germline. Trimming removed 3 bases at V and 1 base at J, with 16 bases between. The CDR3 totals 16 residues. The DNA of the CDR3 is TGCGCCAGCAGCTCCGGAGGTTTGTGGGTTAACTATGGCTACACCTTC. It yields the protein CASSSGGLWVNYGYTF.

CDR3 protein: CATSDPRNVLPATNEKLFF. The CDR3 bases are TGTGCCACCAGTGACCCCCGAAATGTCCTACCTGCAACTAATGAAAAACTGTTTTTT. The chain links TRBV24-1 to TRBJ1-4; no clear D. This CDR3 region has 19 residues. In germline, CDR1 is KGHDR, CDR2 SFDVKD. Deletions cut 4 bases from V and 0 bases from J, with 20 bases between.

V is TRBV7-3 and J is TRBJ2-1; 12 nucleotides line up with TRBD2. Trimming at V came to 4 bases and at J to 16 bases, leaving 11 bases not matched to a gene. Germline values: CDR1 SGHTA, CDR2 FQGTGA. This CDR3 has 14 amino acids. This CDR3 reads CASSSSLAGGPDFF. DNA of the CDR3: TGTGCCAGCAGCTCCTCGCTAGCGGGGGGGCCGGATTTCTTC.

The rearrangement uses TRBV7-9 and TRBJ2-3; possibly TRBD1 for D (6 bases). V lost 4 bases to trimming and J lost 2 bases, with 19 bases between them. Germline V gene sequence: CDR1 SEHNR, CDR2 FQNEAQ (reference sequence). This CDR3 contains 17 residues. The CDR3 DNA reads TGTGCCAGCAGCTACAACCCGCCGGGACAACACACAGATACGCAGTATTTT. It specifies CASSYNPPGQHTDTQYF. Filled out from reference TRBV7-9 and TRBJ2-3, the complete variable domain reads DTGVSQNPRHKITKRGQNVTFRCDPISEHNRLYWYRQTLGQGPEFLTYFQNEAQLEKSRLLSDRFSAERPKGSFSTLEIQRTEQGDSAMYLCASSYNPPGQHTDTQYFGPGTRLTVL.

J is TRBJ2-1 and V is TRBV30, with D tentatively TRBD1 (6 bases). The germline V gene has CDR1 GTSNPN and CDR2 SVGIG (reference sequence). The CDR3 consists of 13 residues. V lost 3 bases, J lost 0 bases, and 6 bases lay in between. The CDR3 here is CAWSRGSYNEQFF. CDR3 nucleotide sequence: TGTGCCTGGAGCAGGGGCTCCTACAATGAGCAGTTCTTC.

The chain has TRBV7-9 and TRBJ2-1, with TRBD1 identical over 10 bases. The CDR3 totals 16 residues. The ends lost 2 bases at V and 8 bases at J; junction bases unmatched: 9. Germline V gene lookup returns CDR1 SEHNR and CDR2 FQNEAQ (reference sequence). The CDR3, as DNA: TGTGCCAGCAGCTTATCGGCGGGACAGGGGCAATATGAGCAGTTCTTC. Encoded protein: CASSLSAGQGQYEQFF.

V and J are TRBV7-2 and TRBJ2-7; D is possibly TRBD1 (5 bases). This CDR3 is built from 15 residues. Germline lookup yields CDR1 SGHTA and CDR2 FQGNSA. Trimming took off 3 bases at V and 2 bases at J, with 14 bases between the two ends. In DNA form, the CDR3 reads TGTGCCAGCAGCTTTGATCACACAGGAGCCTACGAGCAGTACTTC. Translation gives CASSFDHTGAYEQYF.

The chain carries TRBV9 and TRBJ1-4, with TRBD1 as a possible D gene (5 bases). V gave up 3 bases and J gave up 7 bases, with 13 bases separating them. Germline V CDR1 and CDR2: SGDLS, YYNGEE. This CDR3 has 14 amino acids. CDR3 in DNA: TGTGCCAGCAGCGGCGGAGGGAGGGGTGAAAAACTGTTTTTT. The encoded protein is CASSGGGRGEKLFF. The full variable domain, in which reference TRBV9 and TRBJ1-4 provide the parts outside the CDR3, is DSGVTQTPKHLITATGQRVTLRCSPRSGDLSVYWYQQSLDQGLQFLIQYYNGEERAKGNILERFSAQQFPDLHSELNLSSLELGDSALYFCASSGGGRGEKLFFGSGTQLSVL.